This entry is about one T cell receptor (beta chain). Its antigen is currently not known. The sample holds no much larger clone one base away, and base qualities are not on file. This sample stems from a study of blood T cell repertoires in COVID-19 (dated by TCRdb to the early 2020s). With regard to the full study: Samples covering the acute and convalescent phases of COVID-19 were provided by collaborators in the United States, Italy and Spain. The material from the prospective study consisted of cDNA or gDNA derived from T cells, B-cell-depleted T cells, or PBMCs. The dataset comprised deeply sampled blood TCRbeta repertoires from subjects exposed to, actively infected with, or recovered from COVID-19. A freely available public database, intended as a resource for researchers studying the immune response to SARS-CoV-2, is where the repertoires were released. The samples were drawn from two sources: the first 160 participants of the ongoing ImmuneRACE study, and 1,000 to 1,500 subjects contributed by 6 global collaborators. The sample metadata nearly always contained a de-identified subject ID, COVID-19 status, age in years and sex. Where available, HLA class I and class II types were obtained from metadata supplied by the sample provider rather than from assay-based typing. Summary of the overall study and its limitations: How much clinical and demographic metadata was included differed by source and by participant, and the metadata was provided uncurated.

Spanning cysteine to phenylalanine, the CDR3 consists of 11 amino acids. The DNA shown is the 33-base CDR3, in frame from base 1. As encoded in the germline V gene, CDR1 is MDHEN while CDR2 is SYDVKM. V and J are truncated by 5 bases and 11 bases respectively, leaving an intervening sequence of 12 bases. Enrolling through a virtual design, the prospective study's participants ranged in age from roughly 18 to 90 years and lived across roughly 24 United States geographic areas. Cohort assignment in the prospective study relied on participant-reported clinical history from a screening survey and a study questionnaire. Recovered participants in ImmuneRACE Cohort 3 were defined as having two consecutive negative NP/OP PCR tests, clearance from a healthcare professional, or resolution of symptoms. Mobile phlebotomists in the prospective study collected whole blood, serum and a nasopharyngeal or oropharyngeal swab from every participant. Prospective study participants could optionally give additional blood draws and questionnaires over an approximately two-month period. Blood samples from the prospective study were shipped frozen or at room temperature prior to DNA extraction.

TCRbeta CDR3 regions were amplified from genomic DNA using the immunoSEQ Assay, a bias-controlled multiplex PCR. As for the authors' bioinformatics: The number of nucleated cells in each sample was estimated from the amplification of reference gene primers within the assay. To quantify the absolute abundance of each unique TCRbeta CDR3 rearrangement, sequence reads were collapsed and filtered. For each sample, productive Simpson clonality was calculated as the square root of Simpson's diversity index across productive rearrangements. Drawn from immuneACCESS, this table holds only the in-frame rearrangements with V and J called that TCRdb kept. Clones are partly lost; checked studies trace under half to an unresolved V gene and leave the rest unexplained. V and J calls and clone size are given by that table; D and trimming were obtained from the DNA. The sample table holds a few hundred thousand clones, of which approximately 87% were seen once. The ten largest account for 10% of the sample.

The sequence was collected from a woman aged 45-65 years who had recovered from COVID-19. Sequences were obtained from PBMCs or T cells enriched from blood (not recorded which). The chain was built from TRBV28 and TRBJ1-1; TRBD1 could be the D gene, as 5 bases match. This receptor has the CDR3 CASSVIGGAFF. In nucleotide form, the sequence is TGTGCCAGCAGTGTAATTGGGGGGGCTTTCTTT.